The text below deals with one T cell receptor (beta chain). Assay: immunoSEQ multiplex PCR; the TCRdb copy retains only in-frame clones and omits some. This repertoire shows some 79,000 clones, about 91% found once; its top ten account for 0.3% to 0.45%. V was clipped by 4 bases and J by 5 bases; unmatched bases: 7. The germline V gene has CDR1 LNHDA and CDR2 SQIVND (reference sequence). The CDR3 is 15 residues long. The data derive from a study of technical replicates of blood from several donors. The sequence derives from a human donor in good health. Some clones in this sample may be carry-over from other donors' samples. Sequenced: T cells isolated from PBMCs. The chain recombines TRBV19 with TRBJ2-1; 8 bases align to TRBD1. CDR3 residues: CASSTPLDRDNEQFF. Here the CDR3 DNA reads TGTGCCAGTAGTACCCCTCTGGACAGGGACAATGAGCAGTTCTTC. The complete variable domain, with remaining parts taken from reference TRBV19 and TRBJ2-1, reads DGGITQSPKYLFRKEGQNVTLSCEQNLNHDAMYWYRQDPGQGLRLIYYSQIVNDFQKGDIAEGYSVSREKKESFPLTVTSAQKNPTAFYLCASSTPLDRDNEQFFGPGTRLTVL.